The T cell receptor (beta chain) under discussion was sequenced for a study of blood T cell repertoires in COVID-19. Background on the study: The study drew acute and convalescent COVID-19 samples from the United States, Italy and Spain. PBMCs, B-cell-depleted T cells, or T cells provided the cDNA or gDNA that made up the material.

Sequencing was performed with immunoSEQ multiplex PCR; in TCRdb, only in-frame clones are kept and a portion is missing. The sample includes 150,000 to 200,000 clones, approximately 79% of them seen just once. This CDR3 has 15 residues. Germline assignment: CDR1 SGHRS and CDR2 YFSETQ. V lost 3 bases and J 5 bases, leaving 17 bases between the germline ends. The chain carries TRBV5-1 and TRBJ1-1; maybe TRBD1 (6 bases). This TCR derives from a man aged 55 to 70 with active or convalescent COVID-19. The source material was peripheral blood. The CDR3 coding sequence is TGCGCCAGCAGCTCGCGGGGGCGCTTATCTACTGAAGCTTTCTTT. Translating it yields CASSSRGRLSTEAFF.